Presented here are 15 T cell receptor beta chains from one specimen sequenced in a study of blood T cells in healthy people across ages (dated by TCRdb to between 2014 and 2017). Libraries were prepared through 5' RACE. The sequencer was an Illumina HiSeq 2500. A second PCR of 7 to 11 cycles was performed with a sample-barcoded 5' primer and a J-beta primer mix. Using fastp at Q25 and MiXCR, TCRdb reprocessed the public reads and kept productive beta chains. Here each entry gathers all rows of one CDR3 protein and keeps the most common genes and DNA. This sample gives hundreds of thousands of distinct CDR3 sequences in total; around 46% of them show up just once. The top ten clones comprise roughly an eighth of the sample. Source material: blood. These receptors were taken from a man younger than 40 in good health.

This chain uses TRBV4-1 with TRBJ2-7, with TRBD2 matching 8 bases. Losses at the gene ends were 0 bases for V and 6 bases for J; bases not matched to a gene: 7. In germline, CDR1 is MGHRA, CDR2 YSYEKL. The CDR3 is 15 residues long. CDR3 nucleotide sequence: TGCGCCAGCAGCCAAGATCGGGGGGGGGCGGGCGAGCAGTACTTC. It encodes CASSQDRGGAGEQYF.

This clonotype was counted only a few times. The chain joins TRBV25-1 to TRBJ2-5; 8 nucleotides agree with TRBD1. Losses at the gene ends were 3 bases for V and 0 bases for J; bases not matched to a gene: 3. Per the germline V gene, CDR1 is MGHDK and CDR2 is SYGVNS. This CDR3 has 15 residues. For the CDR3, the DNA is TGTGCCAGCAGTGAGCCGGACAGGGACCAAGAGACCCAGTACTTC. Translation: CASSEPDRDQETQYF.

The chain joins TRBV6-5 to TRBJ2-5; D is possibly TRBD1 or TRBD2 (5 bases each). The germline V gene has CDR1 MNHEY and CDR2 SVGAGI. V dropped 6 bases and J dropped 0 bases, with 14 bases sitting between them. CDR3 length: 15 residues. CDR3 residues: CASSTYGTNQETQYF. In DNA form, the CDR3 reads TGTGCCAGCAGCACCTACGGGACCAACCAAGAGACCCAGTACTTC.

CDR3: CASSLTYGAGVSYEQYF. The CDR3, as DNA: TGCGCCAGCAGCTTGACGTACGGAGCGGGGGTCTCCTACGAGCAGTACTTC. J is TRBJ2-7 and V is TRBV5-1; 8 bases align to TRBD2. The CDR3 has 17 residues. Germline V CDR1 and CDR2: SGHRS, YFSETQ. The J segment lost 0 bases and the V segment lost 1 base, leaving 9 bases of the junction unmatched. Full variable domain (missing parts from reference TRBV5-1 and TRBJ2-7): KAGVTQTPRYLIKTRGQQVTLSCSPISGHRSVSWYQQTPGQGLQFLFEYFSETQRNKGNFPGRFSGRQFSNSRSEMNVSTLELGDSALYLCASSLTYGAGVSYEQYFGPGTRLTVT.

The chain employs TRBV16 and TRBJ1-5; no firm D call. V was shortened by 4 bases and J by 4 bases, with 8 bases between the two germline ends. CDR1 is KGHSY, CDR2 FQNENV, per germline. This CDR3 region has 13 residues. Here the CDR3 DNA reads TGTGCCAGCAGCCGCGATGTGAATCAGCCCCAGCATTTT. Protein sequence: CASSRDVNQPQHF.

The rearrangement uses TRBV4-3 and TRBJ1-6, with D maybe TRBD1 (6 bases). This CDR3 has 16 residues. CDR1 is LGHNA and CDR2 is YSLEER in the germline V gene. The V end lost 0 bases, the J end lost 6 bases, and 12 bases lay between the germline ends. In nucleotides, the CDR3 is TGCGCCAGCAGCCAAGAGGGGGGCAGGGTTAATTCACCCCTCCACTTT. Translation gives CASSQEGGRVNSPLHF.

This clonotype was counted many times. V gene TRBV29-1 combines with J gene TRBJ1-4; 10 bases are a match to TRBD1. There are 13 residues in the CDR3. Germline V gene data show CDR1 as SQVTM and CDR2 as ANQGSEA. Losses at the gene ends were 7 bases for V and 8 bases for J; bases not matched to a gene: 7. Written as DNA, the CDR3 is TGCAGCGCTACCGGACAGGGGGTGGAAAAACTGTTTTTT. This sequence encodes CSATGQGVEKLFF.

This clonotype was counted a single time. The chain recombines TRBV4-3 with TRBJ2-6; D is perhaps TRBD1 (5 bases). Germline V gene data show CDR1 as LGHNA and CDR2 as YSLEER. The CDR3 totals 18 residues. V lost 4 bases and J lost 0, with 16 bases in between. The CDR3 sequence is CASSPSRQTSSGANVLTF. The CDR3 region has the DNA TGCGCCAGCAGCCCCTCCCGACAGACCAGCTCTGGGGCCAACGTCCTGACTTTC.

This clonotype has just a few counts. V is TRBV5-6 and J is TRBJ2-4; TRBD1 matches 7 bases. This CDR3 contains 13 residues. CDR1 and CDR2 from the germline V gene are SGHDT and YYEEEE. The trim removed 1 base at V and 13 bases at J, leaving 8 bases unmatched. CDR3 sequence: CASSLSDRVKQYF. The CDR3 nucleotides read TGTGCCAGCAGCTTGTCCGACAGGGTCAAGCAGTACTTC.

The chain employs TRBV7-2 and TRBJ1-5; 8 nucleotides match TRBD1. The CDR3 has 14 residues. Trimming cost V 3 bases and J 6 bases; bases outside gene matches: 4. Germline V gives CDR1 SGHTA, CDR2 FQGNSA. CDR3 amino acids: CASSLTGAGQPQHF. The CDR3 DNA follows: TGTGCCAGCAGCTTGACAGGGGCGGGTCAGCCCCAGCATTTT.

The chain is built from TRBV12-3 or TRBV12-4 and TRBJ2-3, with D possibly being TRBD2 (5 bases). This CDR3 contains 13 residues. V was trimmed by 6 bases and J by 5 bases, leaving 12 bases between them. The CDR3 sequence is CASRRALGDTQYF. The CDR3 DNA follows: TGTGCCAGCAGGAGGGCTCTAGGAGATACGCAGTATTTT.

The chain uses TRBV5-1 and TRBJ2-7, with unresolved D. With 0 bases removed from V and 6 bases from J, the gap between germline ends came to 16 bases. The CDR3 extends over 15 amino acids. Germline assignment: CDR1 SGHRS and CDR2 YFSETQ. The chain's CDR3 is CASSLEGPQDREQYF. The CDR3 DNA reads as TGCGCCAGCAGCTTGGAGGGCCCCCAGGACCGCGAGCAGTACTTC.

Remarks on this clonotype: This could be a read error, since a much larger clone is one nucleotide away. This chain uses TRBV20-1 with TRBJ2-1, with D perhaps being TRBD1 or TRBD2 (6 bases each). V gave up 1 base and J gave up 0 bases, with 7 bases separating them. The CDR3 extends over 14 amino acids. From germline, CDR1 is DFQATT and CDR2 SNEGSKA (reference sequence). CDR3 in amino acids: CSARGGASYNEQFF. The CDR3 DNA sequence: TGCAGTGCTAGAGGGGGGGCCTCCTACAATGAGCAGTTCTTC.

This clonotype was observed a handful of times. The rearrangement links TRBV12-3 or TRBV12-4 to TRBJ2-7, with D maybe TRBD1 (5 bases). This CDR3 comprises 14 residues. V was shortened by 6 bases and J by 3 bases, with 15 bases between the two germline ends. In nucleotides, the CDR3 is TGTGCCAGCAGCCCCGCGACAGCATTCTACGAGCAGTACTTC. Protein: CASSPATAFYEQYF.

V gene TRBV20-1 combines with J gene TRBJ2-2; D is unresolved. V was pared by 1 base and J by 6 bases, with 9 bases between. Germline loops: CDR1 DFQATT, CDR2 SNEGSKA (reference sequence). This CDR3 has 13 amino acids. CDR3 protein: CSARGMLAGELFF. The CDR3 coding sequence is TGCAGTGCTAGAGGGATGCTGGCCGGGGAGCTGTTTTTT.